This TCR beta chain originates from a study of cytomegalovirus exposure and HLA in healthy donors. Background on the study: Later, an analysis reported that the 130 or so validation repertoires had used the same platform as the approximately 690 first-cohort repertoires.

The germline CDR1 and CDR2 sequences are SGHRS and YFSETQ. V lost 3 bases to trimming and J lost 0 bases, with 7 bases between them. The CDR3 covers 15 residues. About this clone itself: What it binds is unknown.

Some clones are missing from TCRdb's copy, which holds only in-frame ones; the method was immunoSEQ multiplex PCR. The sample carries 250,000 to 400,000 clones, 70% to 90% recorded once. Findings and caveats of the study: Cytomegalovirus-associated status was assigned to about 150 TCR beta chains. CMV antigen specificity was confirmed in vitro for three CMV-associated chains. Within the 130 or so validation repertoires, first-cohort TCR clusters tended to co-occur, according to a later analysis.

The clonotype comes from a man aged 30 to 45 in good health and CMV-seronegative. The sample was PBMCs. V usage is TRBV5-1 and J usage is TRBJ2-6; perhaps TRBD1 as D (5 bases). Here the CDR3 reads CASSSQDSGANVLTF. Written as DNA, the CDR3 is TGCGCCAGCAGCTCACAGGACTCTGGGGCCAACGTCCTGACTTTC.